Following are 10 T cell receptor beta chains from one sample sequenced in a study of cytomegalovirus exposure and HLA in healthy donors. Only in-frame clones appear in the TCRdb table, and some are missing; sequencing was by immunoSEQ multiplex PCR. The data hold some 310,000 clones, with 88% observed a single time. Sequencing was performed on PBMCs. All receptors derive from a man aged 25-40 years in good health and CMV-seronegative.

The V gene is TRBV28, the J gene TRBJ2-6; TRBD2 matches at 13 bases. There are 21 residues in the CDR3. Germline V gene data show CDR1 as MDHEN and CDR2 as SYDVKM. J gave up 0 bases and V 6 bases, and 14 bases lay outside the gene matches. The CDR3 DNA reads TGTGCCAGCAGACAGGGACTAGCGGGGCGTGAAATGTACTCTGGGGCCAACGTCCTGACTTTC. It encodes CASRQGLAGREMYSGANVLTF.

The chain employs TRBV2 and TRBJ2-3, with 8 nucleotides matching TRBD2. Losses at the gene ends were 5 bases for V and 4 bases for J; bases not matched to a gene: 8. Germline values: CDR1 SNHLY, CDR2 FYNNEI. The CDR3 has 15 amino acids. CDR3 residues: CASSRLASGADTQYF. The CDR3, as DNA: TGTGCCAGCAGTAGACTAGCGTCCGGGGCAGATACGCAGTATTTT.

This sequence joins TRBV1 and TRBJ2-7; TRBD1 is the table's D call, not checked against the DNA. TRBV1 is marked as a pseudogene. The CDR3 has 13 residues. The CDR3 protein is CTSRQGACDEQYF. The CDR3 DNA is TGCACCAGCAGACAGGGGGCGTGTGACGAGCAGTACTTC.

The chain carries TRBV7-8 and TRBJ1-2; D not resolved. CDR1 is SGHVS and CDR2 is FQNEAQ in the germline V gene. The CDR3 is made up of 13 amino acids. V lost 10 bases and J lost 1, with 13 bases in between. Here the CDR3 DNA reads TGTGCCACGCAGCCATCGGGTAACTATGGCTACACCTTC. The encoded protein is CATQPSGNYGYTF.

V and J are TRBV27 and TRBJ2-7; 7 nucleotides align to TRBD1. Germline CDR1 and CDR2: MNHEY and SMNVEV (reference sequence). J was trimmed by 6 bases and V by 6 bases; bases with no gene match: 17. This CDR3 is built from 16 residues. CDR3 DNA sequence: TGTGCCAGCAGCCCGTCCACAGGGGAAGCCCCTTTCGAGCAGTACTTC. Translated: CASSPSTGEAPFEQYF.

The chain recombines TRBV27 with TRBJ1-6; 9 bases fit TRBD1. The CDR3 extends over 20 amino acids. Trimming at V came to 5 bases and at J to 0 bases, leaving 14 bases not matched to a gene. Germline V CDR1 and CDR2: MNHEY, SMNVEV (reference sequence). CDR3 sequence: CASSLHRGRRSSSYNSPLHF. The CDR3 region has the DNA TGTGCCAGCAGTCTACACAGGGGGCGGCGGAGCAGCTCCTATAATTCACCCCTCCACTTT.

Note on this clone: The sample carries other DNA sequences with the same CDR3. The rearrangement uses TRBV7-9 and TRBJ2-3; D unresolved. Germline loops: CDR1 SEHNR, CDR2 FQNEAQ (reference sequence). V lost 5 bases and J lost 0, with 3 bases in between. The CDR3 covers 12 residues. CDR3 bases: TGTGCCAGCAGCCCTAGCACAGATACGCAGTATTTT. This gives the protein CASSPSTDTQYF.

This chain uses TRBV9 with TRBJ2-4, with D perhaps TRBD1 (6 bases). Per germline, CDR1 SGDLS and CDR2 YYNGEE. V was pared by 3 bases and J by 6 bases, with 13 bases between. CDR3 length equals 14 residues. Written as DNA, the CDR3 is TGTGCCAGCAGCGAGGGGGACACTGGAAACATTCAGTACTTC. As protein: CASSEGDTGNIQYF.

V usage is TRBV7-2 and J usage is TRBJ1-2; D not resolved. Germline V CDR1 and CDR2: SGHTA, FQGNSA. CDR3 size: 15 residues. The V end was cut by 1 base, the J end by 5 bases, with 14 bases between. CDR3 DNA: TGTGCCAGCAGCTTAGAAGGCGCTCGGGGTTATGGCTACACCTTC. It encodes CASSLEGARGYGYTF.

Here the CDR3 reads CASSQDPSRDRLKNEQFF. DNA for the CDR3: TGTGCCAGCAGCCAAGATCCCTCCCGGGACAGGCTAAAGAATGAGCAGTTCTTC. The rearrangement joins TRBV14 to TRBJ2-1; 8 bases align to TRBD1. Germline assignment: CDR1 SGHDN and CDR2 FVKESK. This CDR3 has 18 amino acids. J gave up 7 bases and V 0 bases, and 14 bases lay outside the gene matches.